The clone carrying this T cell receptor (beta chain) was seen a handful of times. There are 16 residues in the CDR3. CDR1 is LNHDA, CDR2 SQIVND, per germline (reference sequence). J was trimmed by 0 bases and V by 5 bases; bases with no gene match: 7. They isolated at least 7 million PBMCs from each sample. The use of a sample-barcoded 5' primer and a J-beta primer mix characterized a second PCR of roughly 7 to 11 cycles. MiXCR was run by TCRdb on the 5' RACE reads, yielding one entry per CDR3 protein. The sample carries about 1 million distinct CDR3 sequences, roughly 45% recorded once. The data derive from a study of blood T cells in healthy people across ages.

Sequencing was done on a sample of blood. This TCR was sampled from a woman in her sixties or seventies in good health. This chain uses TRBV19 with TRBJ1-2; 9 nucleotides match TRBD1. This CDR3 reads CASSPLQGATNYGYTF. In DNA, the CDR3 is TGTGCCAGTAGTCCGCTACAGGGGGCGACTAACTATGGCTACACCTTC.